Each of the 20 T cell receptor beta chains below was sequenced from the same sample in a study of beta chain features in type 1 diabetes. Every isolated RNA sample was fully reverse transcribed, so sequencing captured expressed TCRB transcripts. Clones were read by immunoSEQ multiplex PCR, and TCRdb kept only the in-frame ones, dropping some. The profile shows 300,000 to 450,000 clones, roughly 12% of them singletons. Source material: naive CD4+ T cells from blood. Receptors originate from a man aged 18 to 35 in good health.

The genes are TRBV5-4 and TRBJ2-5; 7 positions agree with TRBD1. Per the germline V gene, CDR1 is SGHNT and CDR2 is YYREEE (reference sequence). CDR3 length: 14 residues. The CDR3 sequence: CATTDREYEETQYF. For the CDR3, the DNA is TGTGCGACAACTGACAGGGAGTATGAAGAGACCCAGTACTTC.

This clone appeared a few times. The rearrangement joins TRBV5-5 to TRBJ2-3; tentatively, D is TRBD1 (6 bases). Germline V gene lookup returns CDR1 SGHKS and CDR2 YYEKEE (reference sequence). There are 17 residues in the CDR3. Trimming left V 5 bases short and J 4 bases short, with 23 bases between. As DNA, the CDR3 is TGTGCCAGCAGGCGACAAGGACAGTCCCTAGTGGCAGATACGCAGTATTTT. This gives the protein CASRRQGQSLVADTQYF.

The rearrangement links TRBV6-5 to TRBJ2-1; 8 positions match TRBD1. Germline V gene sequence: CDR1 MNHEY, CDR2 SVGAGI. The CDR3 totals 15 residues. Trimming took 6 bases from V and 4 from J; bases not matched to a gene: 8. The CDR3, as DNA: TGTGCCAGCAGCCGAGGGACAGGAGTATACAATGAGCAGTTCTTC. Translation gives CASSRGTGVYNEQFF.

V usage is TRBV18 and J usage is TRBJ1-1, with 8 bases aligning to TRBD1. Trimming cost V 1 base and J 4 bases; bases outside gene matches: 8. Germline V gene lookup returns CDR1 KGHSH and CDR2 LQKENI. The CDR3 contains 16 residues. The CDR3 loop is CASSPQDRVWSTEAFF. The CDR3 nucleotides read TGTGCCAGCTCACCACAGGACAGGGTTTGGAGCACTGAAGCTTTCTTT.

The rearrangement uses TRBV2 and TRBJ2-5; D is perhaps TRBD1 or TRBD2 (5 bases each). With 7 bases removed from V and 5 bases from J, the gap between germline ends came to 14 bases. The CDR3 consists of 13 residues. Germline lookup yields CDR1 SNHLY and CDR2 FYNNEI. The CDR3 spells CASIEGRKETQYF. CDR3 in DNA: TGTGCCAGCATTGAGGGGCGGAAGGAGACCCAGTACTTC.

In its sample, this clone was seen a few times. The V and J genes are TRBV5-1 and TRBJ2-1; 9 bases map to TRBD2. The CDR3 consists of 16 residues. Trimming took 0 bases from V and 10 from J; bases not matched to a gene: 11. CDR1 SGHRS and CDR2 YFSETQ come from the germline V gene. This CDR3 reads CASSLAAVAGEIEQFF. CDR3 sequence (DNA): TGCGCCAGCAGCTTGGCCGCGGTAGCGGGGGAAATAGAGCAGTTCTTC.

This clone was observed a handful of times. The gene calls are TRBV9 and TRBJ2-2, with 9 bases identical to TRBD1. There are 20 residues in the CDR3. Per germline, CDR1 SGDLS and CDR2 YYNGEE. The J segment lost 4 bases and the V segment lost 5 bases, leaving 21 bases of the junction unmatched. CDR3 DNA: TGTGCCAGCAGGCCCACACCTTTTACCGGGACAGGGAAAATCACCGGGGAGCTGTTTTTT. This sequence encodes CASRPTPFTGTGKITGELFF.

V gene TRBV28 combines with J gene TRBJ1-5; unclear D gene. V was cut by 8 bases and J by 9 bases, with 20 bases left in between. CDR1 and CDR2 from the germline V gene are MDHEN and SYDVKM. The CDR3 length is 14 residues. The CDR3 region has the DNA TGTGCCAGCCTCACGGGGTCAACGGTGCGGCCCCAGCATTTT. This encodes CASLTGSTVRPQHF.

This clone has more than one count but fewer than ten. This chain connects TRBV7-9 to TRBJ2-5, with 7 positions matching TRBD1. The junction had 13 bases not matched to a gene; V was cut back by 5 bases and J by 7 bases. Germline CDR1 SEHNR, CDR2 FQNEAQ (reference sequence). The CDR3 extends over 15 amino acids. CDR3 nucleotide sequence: TGTGCCAGCAGCAACAGGGGAAACCCCCTATCGACCCAGTACTTC. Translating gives CASSNRGNPLSTQYF.

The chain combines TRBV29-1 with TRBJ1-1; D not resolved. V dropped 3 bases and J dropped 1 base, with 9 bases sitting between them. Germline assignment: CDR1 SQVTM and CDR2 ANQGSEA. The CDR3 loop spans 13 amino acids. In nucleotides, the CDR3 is TGCAGCGTTGAGACCCAGGAGAACACTGAAGCTTTCTTT. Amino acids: CSVETQENTEAFF.

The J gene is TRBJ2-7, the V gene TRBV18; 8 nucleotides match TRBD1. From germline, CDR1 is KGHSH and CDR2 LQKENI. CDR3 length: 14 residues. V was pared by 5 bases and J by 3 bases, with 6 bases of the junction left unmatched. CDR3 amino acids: CASSGTDRVYEQYF. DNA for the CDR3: TGTGCCAGCTCAGGGACGGACAGGGTCTACGAGCAGTACTTC.

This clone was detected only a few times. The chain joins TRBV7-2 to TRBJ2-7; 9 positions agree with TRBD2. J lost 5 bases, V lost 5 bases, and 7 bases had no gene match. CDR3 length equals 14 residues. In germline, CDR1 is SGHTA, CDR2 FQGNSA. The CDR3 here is CASSNTRGGNEQYF. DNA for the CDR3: TGTGCCAGCAGCAACACGCGGGGGGGAAACGAGCAGTACTTC.

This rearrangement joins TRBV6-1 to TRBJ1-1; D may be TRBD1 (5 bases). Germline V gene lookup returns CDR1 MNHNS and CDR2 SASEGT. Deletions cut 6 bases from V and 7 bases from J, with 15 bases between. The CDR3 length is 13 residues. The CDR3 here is CASRKEPDIEAFF. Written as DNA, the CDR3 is TGTGCCAGCAGGAAAGAGCCGGACATTGAAGCTTTCTTT.

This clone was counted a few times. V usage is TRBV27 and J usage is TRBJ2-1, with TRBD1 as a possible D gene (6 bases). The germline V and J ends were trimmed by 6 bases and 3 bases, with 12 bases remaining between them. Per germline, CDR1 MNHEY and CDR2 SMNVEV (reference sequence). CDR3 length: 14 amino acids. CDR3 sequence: CASRITRGYNEQFF. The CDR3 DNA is TGTGCCAGCAGAATTACCAGGGGCTACAATGAGCAGTTCTTC.

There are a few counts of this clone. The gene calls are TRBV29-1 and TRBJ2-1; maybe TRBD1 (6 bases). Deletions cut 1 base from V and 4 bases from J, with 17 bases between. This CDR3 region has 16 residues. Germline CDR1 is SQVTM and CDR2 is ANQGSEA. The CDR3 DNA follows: TGCAGCGTTGAAGGTACAGGGCCGAACCTTTACAATGAGCAGTTCTTC. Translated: CSVEGTGPNLYNEQFF.

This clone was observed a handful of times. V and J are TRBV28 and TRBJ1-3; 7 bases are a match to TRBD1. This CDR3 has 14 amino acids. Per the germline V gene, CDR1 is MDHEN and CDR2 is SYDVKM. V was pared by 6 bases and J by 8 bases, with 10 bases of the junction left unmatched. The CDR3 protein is CASRPQGGRHTIYF. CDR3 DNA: TGTGCCAGCAGGCCTCAGGGGGGTCGACACACCATATATTTT. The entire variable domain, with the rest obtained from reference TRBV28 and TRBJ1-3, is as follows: DVKVTQSSRYLVKRTGEKVFLECVQDMDHENMFWYRQDPGLGLRLIYFSYDVKMKEKGDIPEGYSVSREKKERFSLILESASTNQTSMYLCASRPQGGRHTIYFGEGSWLTVV.

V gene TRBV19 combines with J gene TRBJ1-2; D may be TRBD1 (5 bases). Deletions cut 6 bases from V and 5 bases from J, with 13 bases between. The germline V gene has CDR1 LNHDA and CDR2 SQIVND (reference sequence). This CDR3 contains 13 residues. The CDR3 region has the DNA TGTGCCAGTAGCGGCACAGGCAGTTATGGCTACACCTTC. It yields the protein CASSGTGSYGYTF.

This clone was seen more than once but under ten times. Written as DNA, the CDR3 is TGTGCCAGTAGTCCGGGCCAGGGGGGAAACGAGCAGTACTTC. Amino acid sequence: CASSPGQGGNEQYF. The V call is TRBV19, the J call TRBJ2-7, with a tentative D call TRBD1 (7 bases). CDR1 is LNHDA, CDR2 SQIVND, per germline (reference sequence). V dropped 5 bases and J dropped 5 bases, with 16 bases sitting between them. This CDR3 is 14 amino acids long.

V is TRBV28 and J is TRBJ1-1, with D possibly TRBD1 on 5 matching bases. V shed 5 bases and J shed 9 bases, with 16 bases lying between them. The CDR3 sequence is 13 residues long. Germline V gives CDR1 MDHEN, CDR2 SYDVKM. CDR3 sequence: CASSTRQPPQAFF. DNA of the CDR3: TGTGCCAGCAGTACCAGACAGCCCCCGCAAGCTTTCTTT.

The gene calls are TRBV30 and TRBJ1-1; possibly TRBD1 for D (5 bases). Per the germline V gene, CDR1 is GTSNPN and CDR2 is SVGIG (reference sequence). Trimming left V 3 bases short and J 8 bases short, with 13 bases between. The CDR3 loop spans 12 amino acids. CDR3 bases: TGTGCCTGGAGCCGCGGGGGTTCGGAAGCTTTCTTT. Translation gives CAWSRGGSEAFF.